The subject of this entry is one TCR beta chain. What it binds is not known. The entry originates in a study of OX40 agonist ivuxolimab in advanced cancers. Study-level findings and limits: The CD4+ and CD8+ T cells in the blood had expanded clonally by week 6 at 0.1 to 3.0 mg/kg.

Germline V gene lookup returns CDR1 SGDLS and CDR2 YYNGEE. This CDR3 is 13 amino acids long. The J segment lost 8 bases and the V segment lost 4 bases, leaving 5 bases of the junction unmatched. Repertoires were generated with immunoSEQ multiplex PCR, while TCRdb's copy carries only in-frame clones and drops some. The sample contains about 120,000 clones, approximately 90% of which appear only once. Blood specimens came from baseline, cycle 4 day 1, and cycle 7 day 1. The chain is built from TRBV9 and TRBJ2-1; 8 positions match TRBD1. This specimen consisted of CD4+ or CD8+ T cells sorted from blood, obtained in a trial of the OX40 agonist ivuxolimab. The receptor comes from an adult with an advanced solid tumor such as melanoma, head and neck, liver or kidney cancer. CDR3 coding DNA: TGTGCCAGCAGCTTGACAGGGGCCCATGAGCAGTTCTTC. The encoded protein is CASSLTGAHEQFF. Full variable domain (rest looked up from reference TRBV9 and TRBJ2-1): DSGVTQTPKHLITATGQRVTLRCSPRSGDLSVYWYQQSLDQGLQFLIQYYNGEERAKGNILERFSAQQFPDLHSELNLSSLELGDSALYFCASSLTGAHEQFFGPGTRLTVL.